This T cell receptor (beta chain) stems from a study of blood T cell repertoires in COVID-19. Study-wide context: The United States, Italy and Spain supplied acute and convalescent COVID-19 samples. The analysed material was cDNA or gDNA that came from T cells, B-cell-depleted T cells, or PBMCs.

Trimming left V 0 bases short and J 4 bases short, with 12 bases between. Germline CDR1 is KGHSH and CDR2 is LQKENI. CDR3 size: 15 residues. In the original workflow: Reference gene primer amplification gave estimated nucleated cell counts. The repertoire was sequenced with immunoSEQ multiplex PCR; TCRdb's copy has only in-frame clones and lacks some. V and J calls and clone size follow that table, whereas D and trimming were derived from the DNA. This table has 230,000 or so clones, 89% appearing once. Sequenced material: peripheral blood. The sequence derives from a woman in her thirties or forties who had recovered from COVID-19. V is TRBV18 and J is TRBJ1-2; tentative D call: TRBD1 (5 bases). The chain's CDR3 is CASSPPQGLGYGYTF. The CDR3 coding sequence is TGTGCCAGCTCACCACCCCAGGGACTCGGCTATGGCTACACCTTC.